This T cell receptor beta chain was observed in a study of T cell responses to AZD1222 COVID-19 vaccine. The study, taken as a whole, reports: An increase in Spike-specific TCR breadth and depth was observed after two AZD1222 doses. Seropositive AZD1222 recipients at baseline numbered only five or six. Clonal diversity may have been underestimated, and the donors were mostly white British, with more females than males. Along spike, vaccine-associated CD4 TCRs were found throughout, with dominance at 160-218 and 743-854.

Details on this clone: Its antigen is unknown.

Germline-derived CDR1 and CDR2 are SGHRS and YFSETQ. V was trimmed by 3 bases and J by 4 bases, leaving 15 bases between them. The CDR3 has 15 amino acids. Repertoires were generated with immunoSEQ multiplex PCR, while TCRdb's copy carries only in-frame clones and drops some. The profile covers about 89,000 clones, with roughly 86% appearing a single time and less than 6.5% taken by the ten largest. The clonotype originates from an adult who received the AZD1222 COVID-19 vaccine. The source material was peripheral blood, sampled 28 days after the second AZD1222 dose. The rearrangement links TRBV5-1 to TRBJ2-3; a possible D gene is TRBD2 (5 bases). CDR3 nucleotides: TGCGCCAGCAGCTCCTTTGGAGGTACGGCAGATACGCAGTATTTT. As protein: CASSSFGGTADTQYF.